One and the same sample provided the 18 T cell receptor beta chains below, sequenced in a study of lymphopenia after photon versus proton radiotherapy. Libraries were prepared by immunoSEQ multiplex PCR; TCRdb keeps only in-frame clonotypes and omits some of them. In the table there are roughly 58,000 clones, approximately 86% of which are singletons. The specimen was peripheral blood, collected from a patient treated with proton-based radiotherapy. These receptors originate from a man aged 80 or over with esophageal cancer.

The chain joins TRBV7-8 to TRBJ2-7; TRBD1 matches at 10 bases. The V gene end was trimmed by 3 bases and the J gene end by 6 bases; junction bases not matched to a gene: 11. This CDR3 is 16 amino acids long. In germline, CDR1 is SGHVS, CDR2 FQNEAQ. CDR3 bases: TGTGCCAGCAGCTTCCTTACCGGGACAGGGGTTGTCGAGCAGTACTTC. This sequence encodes CASSFLTGTGVVEQYF.

CDR3 DNA: TGTGCCAGTAGTCTTGTAGGCGGAACCTACTACACCTTC. This encodes CASSLVGGTYYTF. V and J are TRBV19 and TRBJ1-2; D call uncertain. The V gene lost 5 bases and the J gene lost 10 bases, with 17 bases spanning the gap. The CDR3 has 13 residues. From germline, CDR1 is LNHDA and CDR2 SQIVND (reference sequence).

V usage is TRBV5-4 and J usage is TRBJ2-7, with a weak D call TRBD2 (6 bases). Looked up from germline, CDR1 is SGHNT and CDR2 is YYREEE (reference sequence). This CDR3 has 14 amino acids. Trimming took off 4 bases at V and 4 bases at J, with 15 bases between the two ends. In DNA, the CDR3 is TGTGCCAGCAGCGGGCCGGGGGACCTGTACGAGCAGTACTTC. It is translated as CASSGPGDLYEQYF.

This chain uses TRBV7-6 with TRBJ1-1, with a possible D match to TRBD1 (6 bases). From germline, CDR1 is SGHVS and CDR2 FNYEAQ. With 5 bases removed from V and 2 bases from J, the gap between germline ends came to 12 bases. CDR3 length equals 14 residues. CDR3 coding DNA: TGTGCCAGCAGCGTTACAGGGACTAACACTGAAGCTTTCTTT. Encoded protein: CASSVTGTNTEAFF.

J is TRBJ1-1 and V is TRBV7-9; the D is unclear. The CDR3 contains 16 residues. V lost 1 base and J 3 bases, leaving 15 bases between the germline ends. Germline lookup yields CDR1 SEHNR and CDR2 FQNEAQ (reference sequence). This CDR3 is CASSLVGTFGDTEAFF. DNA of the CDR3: TGTGCCAGCAGCTTAGTCGGCACCTTTGGGGACACTGAAGCTTTCTTT.

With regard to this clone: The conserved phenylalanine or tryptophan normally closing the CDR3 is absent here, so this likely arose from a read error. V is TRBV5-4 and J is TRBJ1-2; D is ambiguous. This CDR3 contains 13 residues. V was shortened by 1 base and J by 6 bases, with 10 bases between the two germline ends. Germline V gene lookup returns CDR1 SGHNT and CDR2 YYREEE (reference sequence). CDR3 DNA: TGTGCCAGCAGCTTGAACCGGGTGGATGGCTACACCGTC. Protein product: CASSLNRVDGYTV.

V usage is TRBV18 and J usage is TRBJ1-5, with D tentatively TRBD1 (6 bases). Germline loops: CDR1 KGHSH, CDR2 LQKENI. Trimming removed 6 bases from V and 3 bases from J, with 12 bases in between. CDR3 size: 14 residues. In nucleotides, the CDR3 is TGTGCCAGCTCCCGGGACACCCTCAATCAGCCCCAGCATTTT. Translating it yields CASSRDTLNQPQHF. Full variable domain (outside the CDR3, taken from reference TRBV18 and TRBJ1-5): NAGVMQNPRHLVRRRGQEARLRCSPMKGHSHVYWYRQLPEEGLKFMVYLQKENIIDESGMPKERFSAEFPKEGPSILRIQQVVRGDSAAYFCASSRDTLNQPQHFGDGTRLSIL.

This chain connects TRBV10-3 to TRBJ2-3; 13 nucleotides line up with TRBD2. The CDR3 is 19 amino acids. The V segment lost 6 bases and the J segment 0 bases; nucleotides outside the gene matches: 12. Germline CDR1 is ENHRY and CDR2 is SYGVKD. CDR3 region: CAISARTGLAGVSTDTQYF. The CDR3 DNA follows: TGTGCCATCAGCGCCCGCACCGGACTAGCGGGGGTGAGCACAGATACGCAGTATTTT.

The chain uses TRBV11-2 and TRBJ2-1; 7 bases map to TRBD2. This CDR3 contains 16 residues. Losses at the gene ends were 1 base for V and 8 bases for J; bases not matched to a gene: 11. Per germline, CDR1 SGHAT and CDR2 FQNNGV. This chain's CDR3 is CASSLGLTGGGDEQFF. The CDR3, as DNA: TGTGCCAGCAGCTTAGGTCTGACGGGGGGAGGCGATGAGCAGTTCTTC.

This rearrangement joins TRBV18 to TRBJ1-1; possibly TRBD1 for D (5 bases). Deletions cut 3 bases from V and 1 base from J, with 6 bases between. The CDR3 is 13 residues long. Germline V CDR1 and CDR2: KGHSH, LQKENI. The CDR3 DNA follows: TGTGCCAGCTCACCCGGGACGAACACTGAAGCTTTCTTT. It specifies CASSPGTNTEAFF.

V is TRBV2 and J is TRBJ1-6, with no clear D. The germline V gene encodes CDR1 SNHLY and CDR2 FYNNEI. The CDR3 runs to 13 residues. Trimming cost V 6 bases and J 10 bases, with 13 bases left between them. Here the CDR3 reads CASRTDWGSPLHF. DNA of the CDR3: TGTGCCAGCAGGACGGACTGGGGATCACCCCTCCACTTT.

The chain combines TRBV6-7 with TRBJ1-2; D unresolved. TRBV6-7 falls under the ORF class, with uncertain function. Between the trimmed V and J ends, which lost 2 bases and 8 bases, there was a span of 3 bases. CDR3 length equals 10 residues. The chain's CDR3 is CASSYIGYTF. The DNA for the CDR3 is TGTGCCAGCAGTTACATCGGCTACACCTTC.

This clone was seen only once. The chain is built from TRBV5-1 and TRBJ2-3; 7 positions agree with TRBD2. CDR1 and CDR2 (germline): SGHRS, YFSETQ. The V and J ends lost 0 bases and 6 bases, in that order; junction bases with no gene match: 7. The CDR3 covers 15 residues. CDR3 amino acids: CASSLEIAGADTQYF. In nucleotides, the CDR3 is TGCGCCAGCAGCTTGGAGATTGCGGGAGCTGATACGCAGTATTTT.

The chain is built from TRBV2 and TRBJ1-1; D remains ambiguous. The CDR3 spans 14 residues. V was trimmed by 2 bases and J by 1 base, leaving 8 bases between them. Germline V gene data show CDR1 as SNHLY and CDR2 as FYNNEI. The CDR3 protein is CASSERRGNTEAFF. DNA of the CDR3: TGTGCCAGCAGTGAACGACGGGGGAACACTGAAGCTTTCTTT.

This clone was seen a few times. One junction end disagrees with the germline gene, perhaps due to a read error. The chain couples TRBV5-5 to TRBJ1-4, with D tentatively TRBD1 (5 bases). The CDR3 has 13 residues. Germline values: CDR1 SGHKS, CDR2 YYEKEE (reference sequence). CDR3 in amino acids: CASSLETLSGGVF. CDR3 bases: TGTGCCAGCAGCTTGGAGACCCTGAGTGGGGGAGTTTTT.

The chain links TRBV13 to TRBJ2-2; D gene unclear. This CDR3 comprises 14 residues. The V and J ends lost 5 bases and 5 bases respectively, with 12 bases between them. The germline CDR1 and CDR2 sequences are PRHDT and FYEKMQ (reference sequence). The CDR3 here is CASSPRPKTGELFF. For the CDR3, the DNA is TGTGCCAGCAGCCCCCGACCAAAAACCGGGGAGCTGTTTTTT.

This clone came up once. DNA of the CDR3: TGTGCCAGCAGCTTAGTGGAGGTTACTGAAGCTTTCTTT. Translation gives CASSLVEVTEAFF. The V gene is TRBV7-8, the J gene TRBJ1-1; no definite D call. Per germline, CDR1 SGHVS and CDR2 FQNEAQ. The CDR3 has 13 residues. V shed 1 base and J shed 5 bases, with 8 bases lying between them.

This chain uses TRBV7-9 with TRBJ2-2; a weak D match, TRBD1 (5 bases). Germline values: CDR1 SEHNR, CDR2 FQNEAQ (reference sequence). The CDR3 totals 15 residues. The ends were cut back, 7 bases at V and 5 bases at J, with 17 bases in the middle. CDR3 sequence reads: CASNNRKVRTGELFF. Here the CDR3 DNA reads TGTGCCAGCAACAACAGGAAAGTTCGGACCGGGGAGCTGTTTTTT.